This entry features one T cell receptor beta chain sequence. Antigen unknown. The sample comes from a study of cytomegalovirus exposure and HLA in healthy donors. Across the whole study: The early release's HLA-typed donors yielded 78 million or so unique TCRs.

Amplification used 60 Vbeta primers and 13 Jbeta primers. Libraries were prepared by immunoSEQ multiplex PCR; TCRdb keeps only in-frame clonotypes and omits some of them. The data contain 180,000 or so clones, about four fifths of them seen just once; the ten biggest clones take up about 0.77%. Germline loops: CDR1 MGHDK, CDR2 SYGVNS. Trimming removed 6 bases at V and 5 bases at J, with 5 bases between. This CDR3 is built from 11 residues. Points from the study as a whole: V- and J-gene trimming of TCR beta was linked (in a later analysis) to a missense DCLRE1C variant. Cytomegalovirus association was assigned to approximately 160 TCR beta chains. Most TCR sequences were rare, but some public TCRs occurred in many donors.

The chain has TRBV25-1 and TRBJ1-3; no clear D. The TCR was taken from a woman aged 18-29 years in good health and CMV-seronegative. What was sequenced was PBMCs. CDR3 nucleotide sequence: TGTGCCAGCAGAGAGCGAAACACCATATATTTT. This codes for CASRERNTIYF.